The 19 T cell receptor beta chains given below trace back to one sample, sequenced in a study of OX40 agonist ivuxolimab in advanced cancers. Repertoires were generated with immunoSEQ multiplex PCR, while TCRdb's copy carries only in-frame clones and drops some. The table includes tens of thousands of clones, roughly 80% detected once. Sequencing was performed on CD4+ or CD8+ T cells sorted from blood, taken in a trial of the OX40 agonist ivuxolimab. These receptors were taken from an adult with an advanced solid tumor such as melanoma, head and neck, liver or kidney cancer.

The chain carries TRBV5-1 and TRBJ2-7; TRBD1 agrees at 8 bases. V was clipped by 3 bases and J by 5 bases; unmatched bases: 7. The CDR3 has 14 amino acids. CDR1 and CDR2 (germline): SGHRS, YFSETQ. Written as DNA, the CDR3 is TGCGCCAGCAGCTCAACAGGGGGAACGAACGAGCAGTACTTC. It specifies CASSSTGGTNEQYF.

On this clone itself: Other DNA sequences in the sample encode the same CDR3. This chain joins TRBV18 and TRBJ2-5; the match to TRBD1 covers 8 bases. The CDR3 consists of 14 residues. Per the germline V gene, CDR1 is KGHSH and CDR2 is LQKENI. Trimming took 3 bases from V and 2 from J; bases not matched to a gene: 2. CDR3 bases: TGTGCCAGCTCACCCCGGACAGGGCAAGAGACCCAGTACTTC. It translates to CASSPRTGQETQYF.

This clone appeared a single time. CDR3 protein: CASSHGTSGYNEQFF. CDR3 coding DNA: TGTGCCAGCAGCCACGGGACTAGCGGATACAATGAGCAGTTCTTC. V gene TRBV7-3 combines with J gene TRBJ2-1; 11 bases fit TRBD2. V dropped 5 bases and J dropped 4; count of bases not matched to a gene: 4. The CDR3 is made up of 15 amino acids. Germline loops: CDR1 SGHTA, CDR2 FQGTGA.

The chain combines TRBV9 with TRBJ2-7; 8 bases align to TRBD1. The CDR3 contains 15 residues. CDR1 and CDR2 from the germline V gene are SGDLS and YYNGEE. V shed 2 bases and J 6 bases; nucleotides not matched to a gene: 10. Here the CDR3 reads CASSVGNRGAGEQYF. The CDR3, as DNA: TGTGCCAGCAGCGTTGGTAACAGGGGGGCGGGCGAGCAGTACTTC.

The table lists this clone with a few counts. The J gene is TRBJ1-1, the V gene TRBV5-4; D is unresolved. The CDR3 totals 15 residues. The V end lost 0 bases, the J end lost 5 bases, and 14 bases lay between the germline ends. CDR1 SGHNT and CDR2 YYREEE come from the germline V gene (reference sequence). CDR3 region: CASSLGGSRNTEAFF. CDR3 DNA: TGTGCCAGCAGCTTGGGGGGATCTAGGAATACTGAAGCTTTCTTT.

This sequence joins TRBV5-1 and TRBJ1-1; D is uncertain. V lost 2 bases and J 4 bases, leaving 12 bases between the germline ends. Germline V lookup: CDR1 SGHRS, CDR2 YFSETQ. This CDR3 has 14 amino acids. The CDR3, as DNA: TGCGCCAGCAGCTTTGGGAGGCTGGGCACTGAAGCTTTCTTT. It encodes CASSFGRLGTEAFF.

This clone was counted between two and nine times. The chain joins TRBV2 to TRBJ1-5; a possible D gene is TRBD1 (5 bases). Trimming removed 8 bases at V and 6 bases at J, with 11 bases between. The CDR3 contains 12 residues. The germline CDR1 and CDR2 sequences are SNHLY and FYNNEI. CDR3 region: CASLGESQPQHF. As DNA, the CDR3 is TGTGCCAGCTTGGGGGAGAGTCAGCCCCAGCATTTT.

Only a few counts were recorded for this clone. J is TRBJ2-2 and V is TRBV4-2; TRBD2 matches at 8 bases. Germline V gene sequence: CDR1 LGHNA, CDR2 YNFKEQ. The V gene end was trimmed by 6 bases and the J gene end by 6 bases; junction bases not matched to a gene: 12. The CDR3 is 16 residues long. This CDR3 is CASSPGRTSQSGELFF. The CDR3 region has the DNA TGTGCCAGCAGTCCCGGGAGGACTAGCCAATCCGGGGAGCTGTTTTTT.

The rearrangement joins TRBV28 to TRBJ1-2; D is possibly TRBD1 (6 bases). The CDR3 is 16 residues long. Trimming took 8 bases from V and 8 from J, leaving 27 bases between them. The germline V gene encodes CDR1 MDHEN and CDR2 SYDVKM. DNA of the CDR3: TGTGCCAGCGCCCTAGGGGGGACAATACGCGGGGAGGGCTACACCTTC. Protein product: CASALGGTIRGEGYTF.

The CDR3 loop reads CASTLGAGGQETQYF. The CDR3 bases are TGTGCCAGCACCCTAGGGGCGGGAGGACAAGAGACCCAGTACTTC. J is TRBJ2-5 and V is TRBV7-7; 8 positions agree with TRBD2. This CDR3 has 15 amino acids. Losses at the gene ends were 7 bases for V and 2 bases for J; bases not matched to a gene: 9. Germline lookup yields CDR1 SSHAT and CDR2 FNYEAQ (reference sequence).

The chain carries TRBV2 and TRBJ2-2, with D possibly being TRBD1 (6 bases). The ends were cut back, 6 bases at V and 3 bases at J, with 11 bases in the middle. The germline V gene has CDR1 SNHLY and CDR2 FYNNEI. The CDR3 sequence is 14 residues long. CDR3 sequence: CASRAQGYTGELFF. The CDR3 DNA is TGTGCCAGCAGAGCCCAGGGGTACACCGGGGAGCTGTTTTTT.

The CDR3, as DNA: TGTGCCAGCAGTCCCCGGACAGACTCCTACGAGCAGTACTTC. It yields the protein CASSPRTDSYEQYF. V usage is TRBV6-1 and J usage is TRBJ2-7; TRBD1 might be the D (6 bases). The length of the CDR3 is 14 residues. Germline CDR1 is MNHNS and CDR2 is SASEGT. The V end lost 5 bases, the J end lost 0 bases, and 11 bases lay between the germline ends.

This rearrangement joins TRBV2 to TRBJ1-5, with D hard to call. The CDR3 has 15 amino acids. From germline, CDR1 is SNHLY and CDR2 FYNNEI. Trimming took off 1 base at V and 0 bases at J, with 7 bases between the two ends. Written as DNA, the CDR3 is TGTGCCAGCAGTGAAGGACTGAATAGCAATCAGCCCCAGCATTTT. Its translation: CASSEGLNSNQPQHF.

The chain uses TRBV30 and TRBJ2-3; 7 bases are shared with TRBD2. The CDR3 has 15 amino acids. V was pared by 2 bases and J by 5 bases, with 10 bases of the junction left unmatched. Germline CDR1 reads GTSNPN; CDR2 reads SVGIG (reference sequence). Here the CDR3 DNA reads TGTGCCTGGAGTACCGGGCTAGCGGCCTTAGATACGCAGTATTTT. This encodes CAWSTGLAALDTQYF.

V is TRBV6-6 and J is TRBJ2-5, with 9 bases aligning to TRBD2. V trimming: 2 bases; J trimming: 5 bases; junction bases outside the gene matches: 9. Germline CDR1 MNHNY, CDR2 SVGAGI (reference sequence). This CDR3 comprises 16 residues. DNA for the CDR3: TGTGCCAGCAGTTACAAGCGGGGGGCCTCCCCCGAGACCCAGTACTTC. Amino acids: CASSYKRGASPETQYF.

This clone was observed once. The chain links TRBV7-8 to TRBJ2-1; 14 positions match TRBD2. With V trimmed by 5 bases and J by 0 bases, 3 bases remained unmatched. The CDR3 extends over 17 amino acids. Germline CDR1 reads SGHVS; CDR2 reads FQNEAQ. The CDR3 nucleotides read TGTGCCAGCAGCCCGGGACTAGCGGGGGCCTCCTACAATGAGCAGTTCTTC. It specifies CASSPGLAGASYNEQFF.

The V and J genes are TRBV2 and TRBJ2-1; TRBD2 might be the D (7 bases). Germline V CDR1 and CDR2: SNHLY, FYNNEI. The CDR3 is 14 amino acids. Trimming took off 6 bases at V and 9 bases at J, with 18 bases between the two ends. Here the CDR3 DNA reads TGTGCCAGCAGGGGAGGGGGAGGGAAGGGTGAGCAGTTCTTC. This gives the protein CASRGGGGKGEQFF. The full variable domain, rest sourced from reference TRBV2 and TRBJ2-1, is EPEVTQTPSHQVTQMGQEVILRCVPISNHLYFYWYRQILGQKVEFLVSFYNNEISEKSEIFDDQFSVERPDGSNFTLKIRSTKLEDSAMYFCASRGGGGKGEQFFGPGTRLTVL.

In this sample, this clone turned up once. V is TRBV11-3 and J is TRBJ2-5; D gene ambiguous. Germline V lookup: CDR1 SGHNT, CDR2 YENEEA. V lost 7 bases and J 2 bases, leaving 17 bases between the germline ends. The CDR3 contains 15 residues. The CDR3 sequence is CASTLSVGWQETQYF. As DNA, the CDR3 is TGTGCCAGCACCCTGTCGGTGGGGTGGCAAGAGACCCAGTACTTC.

The chain links TRBV7-9 to TRBJ1-5; D call uncertain. V was cut by 3 bases and J by 4 bases, with 4 bases left in between. This CDR3 has 12 residues. Germline V gives CDR1 SEHNR, CDR2 FQNEAQ (reference sequence). CDR3 amino acids: CASSFTNQPQHF. The CDR3 nucleotides are TGTGCCAGCAGCTTCACTAATCAGCCCCAGCATTTT.